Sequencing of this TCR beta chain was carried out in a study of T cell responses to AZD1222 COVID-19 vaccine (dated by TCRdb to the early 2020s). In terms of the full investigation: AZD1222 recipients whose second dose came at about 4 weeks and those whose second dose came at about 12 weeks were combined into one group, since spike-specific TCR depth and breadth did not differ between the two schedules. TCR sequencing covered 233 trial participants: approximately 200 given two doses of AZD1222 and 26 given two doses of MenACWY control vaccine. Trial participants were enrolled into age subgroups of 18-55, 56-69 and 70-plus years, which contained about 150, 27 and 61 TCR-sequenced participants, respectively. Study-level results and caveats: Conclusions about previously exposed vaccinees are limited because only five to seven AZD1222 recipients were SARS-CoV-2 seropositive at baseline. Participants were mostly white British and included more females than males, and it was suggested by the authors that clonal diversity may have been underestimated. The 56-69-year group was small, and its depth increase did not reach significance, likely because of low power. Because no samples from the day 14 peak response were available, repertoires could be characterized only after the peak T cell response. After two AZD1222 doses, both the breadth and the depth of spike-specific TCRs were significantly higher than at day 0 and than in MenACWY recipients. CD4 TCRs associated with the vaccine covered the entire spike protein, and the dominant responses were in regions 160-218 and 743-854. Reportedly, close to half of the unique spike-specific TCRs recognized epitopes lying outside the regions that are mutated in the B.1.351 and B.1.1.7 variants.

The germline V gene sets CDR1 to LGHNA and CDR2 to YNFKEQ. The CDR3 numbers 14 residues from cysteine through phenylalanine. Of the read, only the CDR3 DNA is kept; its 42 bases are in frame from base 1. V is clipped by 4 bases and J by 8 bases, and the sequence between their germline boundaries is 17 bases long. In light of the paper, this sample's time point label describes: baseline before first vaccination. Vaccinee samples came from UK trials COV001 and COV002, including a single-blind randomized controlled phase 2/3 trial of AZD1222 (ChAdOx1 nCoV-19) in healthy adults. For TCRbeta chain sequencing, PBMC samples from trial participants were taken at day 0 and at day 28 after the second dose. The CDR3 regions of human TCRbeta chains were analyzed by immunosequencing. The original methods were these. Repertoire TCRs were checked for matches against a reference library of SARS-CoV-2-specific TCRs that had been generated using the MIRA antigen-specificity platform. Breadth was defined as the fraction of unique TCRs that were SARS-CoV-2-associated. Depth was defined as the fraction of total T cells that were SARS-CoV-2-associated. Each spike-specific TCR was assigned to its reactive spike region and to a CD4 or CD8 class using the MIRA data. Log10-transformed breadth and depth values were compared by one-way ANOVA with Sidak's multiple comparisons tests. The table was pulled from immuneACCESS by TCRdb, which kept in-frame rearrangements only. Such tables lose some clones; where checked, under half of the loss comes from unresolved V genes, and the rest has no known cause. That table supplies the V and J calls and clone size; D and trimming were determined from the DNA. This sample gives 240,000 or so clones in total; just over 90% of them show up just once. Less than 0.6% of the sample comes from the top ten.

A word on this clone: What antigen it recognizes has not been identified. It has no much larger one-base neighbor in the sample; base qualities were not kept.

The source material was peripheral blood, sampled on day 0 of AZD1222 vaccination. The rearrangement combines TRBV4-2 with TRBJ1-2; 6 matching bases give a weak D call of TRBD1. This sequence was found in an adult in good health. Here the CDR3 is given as CASSPPSGGEGYTF. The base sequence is TGTGCCAGCAGCCCCCCGTCGGGGGGCGAGGGCTACACCTTC.